The 13 T cell receptor beta chains below all came from one sample that was sequenced in a study of T cells after posttransplantation cyclophosphamide. The assay was immunoSEQ multiplex PCR, and TCRdb's table has in-frame clones only and misses some. Observed in the sample are just over 5,500 clones, none of them singletons. Cyclophosphamide on days +3 and +4 followed busulfan-fludarabine conditioning and a marrow graft. Sequencing used PBMCs, obtained after allogeneic stem cell transplant with posttransplant cyclophosphamide. These receptors were taken from a male patient aged 55 to 69 who received an allogeneic stem cell transplant from a related donor, was CMV-positive, and had no GVHD. Some of the T cells might come from the graft donor.

The chain carries TRBV7-8 and TRBJ2-7; D perhaps matches TRBD2 (6 bases). The CDR3 spans 19 residues. The germline V gene encodes CDR1 SGHVS and CDR2 FQNEAQ. Trimming pared 0 bases from V and 2 bases from J, leaving 23 bases between. The CDR3 sequence: CASSLALMGLQSLPYEQYF. CDR3 sequence (DNA): TGTGCCAGCAGCTTAGCGCTTATGGGACTCCAATCGCTTCCCTACGAGCAGTACTTC.

As concerns this clone: An end of the junction does not agree with germline; a read error may underlie this. The rearrangement uses TRBV27 and TRBJ2-7, with a weak D call TRBD2 (5 bases). From germline, CDR1 is MNHEY and CDR2 SMNVEV (reference sequence). This CDR3 spans 10 amino acids. The chain's CDR3 is CASNPRSAHF. DNA for the CDR3: TGTGCCAGCAACCCCCGTAGCGCGCACTTC.

In its sample, this clone was seen a few times. The chain combines TRBV11-2 with TRBJ1-4; 10 nucleotides align to TRBD1. Trimming removed 3 bases from V and 7 bases from J; junction bases left unmatched: 2. This CDR3 has 14 amino acids. Per the germline V gene, CDR1 is SGHAT and CDR2 is FQNNGV. CDR3 loop: CASSFGTGAEKLFF. The CDR3 coding sequence is TGTGCCAGCAGCTTTGGGACAGGGGCTGAAAAACTGTTTTTT.

This clone ranks as medium-sized. The rearrangement joins TRBV28 to TRBJ1-2; 8 bases fit TRBD1. The germline gives CDR1 MDHEN, CDR2 SYDVKM. The CDR3 extends over 14 amino acids. Trimming at V came to 6 bases and at J to 4 bases, leaving 7 bases not matched to a gene. This CDR3 is CASSPSGQGYGYTF. Written as DNA, the CDR3 is TGTGCCAGCAGCCCCAGCGGACAGGGCTATGGCTACACCTTC.

This clone was seen ten or more times. This chain uses TRBV28 with TRBJ2-2; D may be TRBD1 (5 bases). The CDR3 covers 13 residues. The germline gives CDR1 MDHEN, CDR2 SYDVKM. The ends were cut back, 5 bases at V and 5 bases at J, with 9 bases in the middle. The CDR3 loop reads CASSKQVTGELFF. The CDR3 DNA follows: TGTGCCAGCAGTAAACAGGTTACCGGGGAGCTGTTTTTT.

The chain employs TRBV28 and TRBJ1-3; D call uncertain. The germline V and J ends were trimmed by 2 bases and 2 bases, with 7 bases remaining between them. The CDR3 is made up of 14 amino acids. Germline CDR1 MDHEN, CDR2 SYDVKM. CDR3 nucleotides: TGTGCCAGCAGTTTAATACTAACTGGAAACACCATATATTTT. Translating it yields CASSLILTGNTIYF.

This clone was found many times. The same CDR3 also results from other DNA sequences found in this sample. The chain has TRBV2 and TRBJ1-5; D is possibly TRBD1 (5 bases). Germline CDR1 is SNHLY and CDR2 is FYNNEI. CDR3 length equals 16 residues. Trimming cost V 3 bases and J 1 base, with 13 bases left between them. The CDR3 reads CASSETRGGSNQPQHF. The CDR3, as DNA: TGTGCCAGCAGTGAGACGCGGGGGGGGAGCAATCAGCCCCAGCATTTT.

Sample share makes this clone medium-sized. This chain links TRBV30 with TRBJ2-3; D might be TRBD2 (5 bases). CDR3 length: 15 residues. The germline V and J ends were trimmed by 0 bases and 1 base, with 11 bases remaining between them. Looked up from germline, CDR1 is GTSNPN and CDR2 is SVGIG (reference sequence). Here the CDR3 DNA reads TGTGCCTGGAGTGTACGAAGCGGACGCACAGATACGCAGTATTTT. Amino acid sequence: CAWSVRSGRTDTQYF.

This clone was seen many times. The chain links TRBV28 to TRBJ2-2; TRBD1 is a possible D gene (5 bases). Germline values: CDR1 MDHEN, CDR2 SYDVKM. This CDR3 contains 16 residues. V was shortened by 6 bases and J by 2 bases, with 16 bases between the two germline ends. CDR3 nucleotide sequence: TGTGCCAGCAGAAACACCCTGACAGCTAACACCGGGGAGCTGTTTTTT. Translating gives CASRNTLTANTGELFF.

This clone has only a few counts. The chain combines TRBV29-1 with TRBJ1-1, with TRBD1 identical over 8 bases. J was trimmed by 8 bases and V by 7 bases; bases with no gene match: 3. Per the germline V gene, CDR1 is SQVTM and CDR2 is ANQGSEA. The CDR3 contains 10 residues. DNA for the CDR3: TGCAGCGCCGGGGACAGGGAAGCTTTCTTT. This sequence encodes CSAGDREAFF.

There are many counts of this clone. The chain recombines TRBV9 with TRBJ1-4; TRBD1 is a possible D gene (5 bases). The ends were cut back, 4 bases at V and 5 bases at J, with 12 bases in the middle. CDR1 is SGDLS, CDR2 YYNGEE, per germline. The CDR3 is 14 residues long. CDR3 residues: CASSPSGGNEKLFF. The CDR3 coding sequence is TGTGCCAGCAGCCCCTCGGGGGGGAATGAAAAACTGTTTTTT.

This clone has at least ten counts. V gene TRBV6-5 combines with J gene TRBJ1-2, with a possible D match to TRBD1 (5 bases). The length of the CDR3 is 14 residues. CDR1 is MNHEY, CDR2 SVGAGI, per germline. Trimming removed 0 bases at V and 1 base at J, with 6 bases between. CDR3 sequence: CASSYSRVNYGYTF. The CDR3 DNA reads as TGTGCCAGCAGTTACTCCAGGGTTAACTATGGCTACACCTTC.

This clone was seen ten or more times. The V gene is TRBV5-1, the J gene TRBJ1-2, with 8 bases aligning to TRBD1. The germline gives CDR1 SGHRS, CDR2 YFSETQ. CDR3 size: 14 residues. Trimming at V came to 3 bases and at J to 7 bases, leaving 8 bases not matched to a gene. CDR3 DNA sequence: TGCGCCAGCAGCTCGGGTGGACAGGGAGGTGGCTACACCTTC. The encoded protein is CASSSGGQGGGYTF. Supplemented by reference TRBV5-1 and TRBJ1-2, the full variable domain reads KAGVTQTPRYLIKTRGQQVTLSCSPISGHRSVSWYQQTPGQGLQFLFEYFSETQRNKGNFPGRFSGRQFSNSRSEMNVSTLELGDSALYLCASSSGGQGGGYTFGSGTRLTVV.